This passage covers 12 T cell receptor beta chains from one sample sequenced in a study of patients and donors after allogeneic stem cell transplantation. Using its own MiXCR run on the RT-PCR reads, TCRdb lists one record per CDR3 protein. The sample shows roughly 940,000 distinct CDR3 sequences, around 17% of them seen only once. Sequenced input: blood, either unsorted or a sorted T cell fraction (not recorded which). The source is a human donor who was either an allogeneic HSCT recipient or a stem cell or donor lymphocyte infusion donor (not recorded which). It is not recorded whose cells these are; they may come from a transplant donor.

This clonotype was seen more than once but under ten times. The rearrangement links TRBV3-1 to TRBJ1-6; 8 bases are a match to TRBD1. The CDR3 consists of 15 residues. V was pared by 4 bases and J by 7 bases, with 6 bases of the junction left unmatched. Germline values: CDR1 LGHDT, CDR2 YNNKEL (reference sequence). The CDR3 nucleotides read TGTGCCAGCAGCCCCCGGACAGGGAAGAATTCACCCCTCCACTTT. It is translated as CASSPRTGKNSPLHF. The variable domain in full, completed from reference TRBV3-1 and TRBJ1-6, reads DTAVSQTPKYLVTQMGNDKSIKCEQNLGHDTMYWYKQDSKKFLKIMFSYNNKELIINETVPNRFSPKSPDKAHLNLHINSLELGDSAVYFCASSPRTGKNSPLHFGNGTRLTVT.

The sample holds many counts of this clonotype. The CDR3 reads CASSWGTGSYEQYF. For the CDR3, the DNA is TGCGCCAGCAGCTGGGGGACGGGCTCCTACGAGCAGTACTTC. This sequence joins TRBV5-1 and TRBJ2-7, with D possibly being TRBD1 or TRBD2 (5 bases each). This CDR3 region has 14 residues. Germline values: CDR1 SGHRS, CDR2 YFSETQ. V was cut by 3 bases and J by 0 bases, with 10 bases left in between.

V is TRBV20-1 and J is TRBJ1-5; 7 bases are a match to TRBD1. V was pared by 4 bases and J by 6 bases, with 9 bases of the junction left unmatched. The CDR3 runs to 14 residues. Germline V gives CDR1 DFQATT, CDR2 SNEGSKA (reference sequence). The CDR3, as DNA: TGCAGTGCTACTTCAGACAGGGATGGTCAGCCCCAGCATTTT. This gives the protein CSATSDRDGQPQHF.

The V gene is TRBV5-1, the J gene TRBJ1-1; the match to TRBD1 covers 8 bases. With 4 bases clipped from V and 1 base from J, the junction kept 9 bases outside the gene matches. The CDR3 covers 16 residues. Per germline, CDR1 SGHRS and CDR2 YFSETQ. Here the CDR3 reads CASSRPGTGANTEAFF. The DNA for the CDR3 is TGCGCCAGCAGCAGGCCGGGGACAGGCGCGAACACTGAAGCTTTCTTT.

The CDR3 region has the DNA TGCAGTGCTAGAGGCCGGGGCAACCCCTATGGCTACACCTTC. As protein: CSARGRGNPYGYTF. The genes are TRBV20-1 and TRBJ1-2, with D possibly TRBD1 on 5 matching bases. Germline CDR1 and CDR2: DFQATT and SNEGSKA (reference sequence). The length of the CDR3 is 14 residues. V was pared by 1 base and J by 4 bases, with 13 bases between.

The V and J genes are TRBV6-5 and TRBJ2-3, with unresolved D. V was cut by 2 bases and J by 3 bases, with 9 bases left in between. CDR1 is MNHEY and CDR2 is SVGAGI in the germline V gene. The length of the CDR3 is 14 residues. CDR3 sequence: CASSYRPSTDTQYF. Written as DNA, the CDR3 is TGTGCCAGCAGTTACCGCCCTTCGACAGATACGCAGTATTTT.

This clonotype has at least ten counts. The V gene is TRBV6-1, the J gene TRBJ2-5; a weak D match, TRBD2 (5 bases). The V end was cut by 6 bases, the J end by 2 bases, with 10 bases between. This CDR3 has 13 residues. Germline V gene lookup returns CDR1 MNHNS and CDR2 SASEGT. The CDR3 DNA is TGTGCCAGCAGCCGGACTCTTCAAGAGACCCAGTACTTC. Translating gives CASSRTLQETQYF.

For the CDR3, the DNA is TGCGCCAGCAGCCAAGTCCAGGGAGCCTTCGAGCAGTACTTC. This encodes CASSQVQGAFEQYF. This sequence joins TRBV4-1 and TRBJ2-7; tentatively, D is TRBD1 or TRBD2 (5 bases each). V was trimmed by 1 base and J by 6 bases, leaving 13 bases between them. The CDR3 spans 14 residues. The germline CDR1 and CDR2 sequences are MGHRA and YSYEKL.

This clonotype was picked up a small number of times. In DNA, the CDR3 is TGTGCCAGCAGTTGGACACCGAACACCGGGGAGCTGTTTTTT. This translates into CASSWTPNTGELFF. This chain connects TRBV12-3 or TRBV12-4 to TRBJ2-2, with TRBD1 as a possible D gene (5 bases). V was cut by 4 bases and J by 0 bases, with 6 bases left in between. CDR3 size: 14 residues.

This sequence joins TRBV9 and TRBJ1-3; 7 bases line up with TRBD1. Germline CDR1 and CDR2: SGDLS and YYNGEE. The CDR3 loop spans 14 amino acids. V lost 4 bases, J lost 3 bases, and 4 bases stayed unmatched. The CDR3 DNA reads TGTGCCAGCAGCCAGACAGGGAATGGAAACACCATATATTTT. The encoded protein is CASSQTGNGNTIYF.

The gene calls are TRBV12-3 or TRBV12-4 and TRBJ1-1; no clear D gene. The CDR3 is made up of 11 amino acids. Trimming left V 5 bases short and J 6 bases short, with 7 bases between. The CDR3 DNA is TGTGCCAGCAGTCGGACGTCTGAAGCTTTCTTT. It yields the protein CASSRTSEAFF.

This clonotype was seen a few times. The V and J genes are TRBV11-2 and TRBJ2-1; 9 bases are a match to TRBD1. J gave up 6 bases and V 2 bases, and 14 bases lay outside the gene matches. CDR1 is SGHAT and CDR2 is FQNNGV in the germline V gene. The CDR3 has 18 amino acids. Here the CDR3 DNA reads TGTGCCAGCAGCTTATCATGGGGGTCCGGGACAGGGTTCAATGAGCAGTTCTTC. This codes for CASSLSWGSGTGFNEQFF.